This T cell receptor beta chain was identified in a study of shared clonotypes between healthy human individuals. Profiling relied on immunoSEQ multiplex PCR, and the TCRdb table lists in-frame clones only, not all of them. Among nearly 1 million clones listed, around three quarters were seen once. What was sequenced was memory CD4+ T cells sorted from blood. Subset in this sample: CD45RA-negative fraction. The TCR comes from a man aged 18 to 29 in good health.

The CDR3 bases are TGTGCCAGCAGTCCGGGGGGCCTAGAGACCCAGTACTTC. Translating it yields CASSPGGLETQYF. This chain joins TRBV11-2 and TRBJ2-5, with TRBD2 as a possible D gene (7 bases). The CDR3 consists of 13 residues. Trimming shortened V by 6 bases and J by 4 bases, and 12 bases separated the two germline ends. Germline V CDR1 and CDR2: SGHAT, FQNNGV.